Listed here are 10 T cell receptor beta chains from one sample, sequenced in a study of blood T cells in healthy people across ages. The use of a sample-barcoded 5' primer and a J-beta primer mix characterized a second PCR of roughly 6 to 11 cycles. Using its own MiXCR run on the 5' RACE reads, TCRdb lists one record per CDR3 protein. Of about 1,000,000 distinct CDR3 sequences detected, around 45% appear once; the ten largest clones hold approximately 17%. Sequenced material: blood. Receptors were obtained from a woman between 55 and 75 years old in good health.

The chain employs TRBV10-1 and TRBJ2-7; D gene ambiguous. V shed 0 bases and J shed 2 bases, with 11 bases lying between them. The CDR3 is made up of 15 amino acids. The germline gives CDR1 WNHNN, CDR2 SYGVQD (reference sequence). The CDR3 region is CASSESGPSAYEQYF. CDR3 coding DNA: TGCGCCAGCAGTGAGTCAGGGCCCTCAGCCTACGAGCAGTACTTC.

This clonotype was observed at least ten times. J is TRBJ2-7 and V is TRBV10-1; weak D call: TRBD2 (5 bases). Germline-derived CDR1 and CDR2 are WNHNN and SYGVQD (reference sequence). This CDR3 has 14 residues. The germline V and J ends were trimmed by 7 bases and 4 bases, with 17 bases remaining between them. The CDR3 loop is CASNGLGEGYEQYF. Written as DNA, the CDR3 is TGCGCCAGCAACGGACTCGGAGAAGGTTACGAGCAGTACTTC.

Remarks on this clonotype: A much more abundant neighbour one base away suggests this may be a read error. The gene calls are TRBV7-2 and TRBJ1-2; D perhaps matches TRBD1 (5 bases). V lost 2 bases and J 2 bases, leaving 6 bases between the germline ends. Germline CDR1 SGHTA, CDR2 FQGNSA. This CDR3 contains 13 residues. The CDR3: CASSLHRNYGYTF. For the CDR3, the DNA is TGTGCCAGCAGCTTACACAGGAACTATGGCTACACCTTC.

The chain joins TRBV29-1 to TRBJ2-5; D perhaps matches TRBD1 (6 bases). Trimming cost V 5 bases and J 3 bases, with 16 bases left between them. In germline, CDR1 is SQVTM, CDR2 ANQGSEA. This CDR3 region has 14 residues. The CDR3 region is CSVSPSGAKETQYF. CDR3 coding DNA: TGCAGCGTTTCACCCTCAGGGGCCAAAGAGACCCAGTACTTC.

The V and J genes are TRBV24-1 and TRBJ2-3; 15 bases are shared with TRBD2. CDR3 length: 16 amino acids. V dropped 6 bases and J dropped 6; count of bases not matched to a gene: 6. Germline CDR1 KGHDR, CDR2 SFDVKD. The CDR3 loop reads CATSPGTSGRLDTQYF. The CDR3 bases are TGTGCCACCAGTCCCGGGACTAGCGGGAGGTTGGATACGCAGTATTTT.

In the case of this clonotype: The junction differs from germline at one of its ends, possibly a read error. The rearrangement joins TRBV27 to TRBJ2-3; D is unresolved. The germline CDR1 and CDR2 sequences are MNHEY and SMNVEV (reference sequence). The CDR3 spans 13 residues. The CDR3 is CAGSLGRTDTQYF. The CDR3 DNA reads as TGTGCCGGCAGTTTAGGCCGAACAGATACGCAGTATTTT.

This chain uses TRBV12-3 or TRBV12-4 with TRBJ2-1; D might be TRBD2 (5 bases). This CDR3 has 13 residues. V gave up 8 bases and J gave up 2 bases, with 10 bases separating them. The CDR3 spells CASYRGTYNEQFF. The DNA for the CDR3 is TGTGCCAGCTATCGGGGAACCTACAATGAGCAGTTCTTC.

This clonotype has only one observation. This sequence joins TRBV30 and TRBJ1-2, with D maybe TRBD1 (5 bases). Trimming pared 1 base from V and 4 bases from J, leaving 19 bases between. Germline assignment: CDR1 GTSNPN and CDR2 SVGIG (reference sequence). CDR3 length equals 16 residues. The CDR3: CAWSAGAAGRGYGYTF. CDR3 DNA: TGTGCCTGGAGTGCCGGGGCGGCGGGCCGAGGCTATGGCTACACCTTC.

CDR3 residues: CSARSQGKGDYEQFF. Written as DNA, the CDR3 is TGCAGTGCTAGATCACAGGGGAAGGGAGACTATGAGCAGTTCTTC. The rearrangement uses TRBV20-1 and TRBJ2-1; TRBD1 agrees at 7 bases. Germline CDR1 and CDR2: DFQATT and SNEGSKA (reference sequence). V lost 2 bases, J lost 8 bases, and 12 bases stayed unmatched. The CDR3 extends over 15 amino acids.

The chain employs TRBV11-2 and TRBJ1-1; D is perhaps TRBD1 (6 bases). CDR1 and CDR2 from the germline V gene are SGHAT and FQNNGV. There are 13 residues in the CDR3. The V end lost 2 bases, the J end lost 5 bases, and 9 bases lay between the germline ends. The CDR3 coding sequence is TGTGCCAGCAGCTTACAGGGGTTGACTGAAGCTTTCTTT. It translates to CASSLQGLTEAFF. Full variable domain (rest looked up from reference TRBV11-2 and TRBJ1-1): EAGVAQSPRYKIIEKRQSVAFWCNPISGHATLYWYQQILGQGPKLLIQFQNNGVVDDSQLPKDRFSAERLKGVDSTLKIQPAKLEDSAVYLCASSLQGLTEAFFGQGTRLTVV.